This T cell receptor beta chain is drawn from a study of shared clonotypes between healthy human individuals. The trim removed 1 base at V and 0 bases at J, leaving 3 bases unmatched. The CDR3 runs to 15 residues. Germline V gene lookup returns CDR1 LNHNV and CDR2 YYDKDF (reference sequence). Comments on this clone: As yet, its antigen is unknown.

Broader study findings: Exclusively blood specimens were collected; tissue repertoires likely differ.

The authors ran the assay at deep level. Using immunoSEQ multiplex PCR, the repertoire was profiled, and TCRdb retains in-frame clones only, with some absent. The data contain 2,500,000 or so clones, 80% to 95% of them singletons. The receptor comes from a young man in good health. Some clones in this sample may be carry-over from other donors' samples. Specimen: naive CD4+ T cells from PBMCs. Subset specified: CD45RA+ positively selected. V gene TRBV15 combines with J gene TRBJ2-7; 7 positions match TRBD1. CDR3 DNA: TGTGCCACCAGCAGAGCAGGACAGGCCTCCTACGAGCAGTACTTC. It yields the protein CATSRAGQASYEQYF.